This TCR beta chain originates from a study of cytomegalovirus exposure and HLA in healthy donors. For this clone: Its antigen is as yet unknown.

CDR1 SGHAT and CDR2 FQNNGV come from the germline V gene. CDR3 size: 15 residues. V was clipped by 1 base and J by 5 bases; unmatched bases: 5. PCR employed 60 Vbeta and 13 Jbeta primers. Data came from immunoSEQ multiplex PCR; TCRdb stores just in-frame clones and leaves some out. The data hold about 170,000 clones, with over 75% observed a single time. Study-level points and caveats: Researchers reported in a later analysis that common viral pathogens appeared linked to several top clusters. TCR beta chains numbering 150 to 200 were designated cytomegalovirus-associated. Confirmation in vitro established that three CMV-associated chains were specific for CMV antigens. Researchers reported in a later analysis that a missense DCLRE1C variant was tied to TCR beta V- and J-gene trimming.

The source of this sequence is a woman aged 45-59 years in good health and CMV-seropositive. Sequenced sample: PBMCs. V usage is TRBV11-2 and J usage is TRBJ2-4; 7 bases match TRBD1. The CDR3 spells CASSLGPGGENIQYF. CDR3 bases: TGTGCCAGCAGCTTAGGTCCAGGGGGAGAAAACATTCAGTACTTC.